The following is a T cell receptor (beta chain) sequence with its context. The data are from a study of blood T cell repertoires in COVID-19. Overall study context: Acute-phase and convalescent COVID-19 samples originated in the United States, Italy and Spain.

The repertoire was sequenced with immunoSEQ multiplex PCR; TCRdb's copy has only in-frame clones and lacks some. The sample shows 150,000 to 200,000 clones, more than 80% of them seen only once. Germline V gives CDR1 LNHDA, CDR2 SQIVND (reference sequence). The CDR3 consists of 15 residues. Trimming removed 4 bases from V and 6 bases from J; junction bases left unmatched: 9. Sample: peripheral blood. The gene calls are TRBV19 and TRBJ2-1, with TRBD1 matching over 7 bases. This receptor was identified in a man in his fifties with acute or convalescent COVID-19. The CDR3 spells CASSNDYRGFNEQFF. DNA of the CDR3: TGTGCCAGTAGTAACGACTACAGGGGCTTCAATGAGCAGTTCTTC.